The 23 T cell receptor beta chains below come from one sample, sequenced in a study of control samples from healthy donors and cancer patients. Method: immunoSEQ multiplex PCR; TCRdb's copy keeps in-frame clones and lacks some. The table includes 120,000 to 150,000 clones, around 90% detected once. The sequenced sample was blood. These receptors all stem from a young man in good health.

The V call is TRBV6-4, the J call TRBJ1-1; D possibly corresponds to TRBD1 (5 bases). The V and J ends lost 0 bases and 0 bases respectively, with 14 bases between them. CDR1 is MRHNA and CDR2 is SNTAGT in the germline V gene. The length of the CDR3 is 17 residues. The CDR3 sequence is CASSDSVWGRMNTEAFF. For the CDR3, the DNA is TGTGCCAGCAGTGACTCGGTCTGGGGCAGAATGAACACTGAAGCTTTCTTT.

The V gene is TRBV7-9, the J gene TRBJ2-7, with 11 bases identical to TRBD1. The germline gives CDR1 SEHNR, CDR2 FQNEAQ (reference sequence). The trim removed 5 bases at V and 6 bases at J, leaving 9 bases unmatched. The CDR3 is 15 residues long. CDR3 sequence (DNA): TGTGCCAGCAGCCAGGACAGGGGGCCTGCCCTCGAGCAGTACTTC. Protein product: CASSQDRGPALEQYF. The full variable domain, rest sourced from reference TRBV7-9 and TRBJ2-7, is DTGVSQNPRHKITKRGQNVTFRCDPISEHNRLYWYRQTLGQGPEFLTYFQNEAQLEKSRLLSDRFSAERPKGSFSTLEIQRTEQGDSAMYLCASSQDRGPALEQYFGPGTRLTVT.

The rearrangement joins TRBV5-5 to TRBJ1-2; D unresolved. V was cut by 1 base and J by 5 bases, with 6 bases left in between. CDR1 SGHKS and CDR2 YYEKEE come from the germline V gene (reference sequence). The CDR3 totals 12 residues. This CDR3 is CASSLLEYGYTF. DNA of the CDR3: TGTGCCAGCAGCTTGCTGGAGTATGGCTACACCTTC.

This clone occurred once. Other DNA sequences in this sample translate to the same CDR3. The V and J genes are TRBV6-5 and TRBJ2-1; D not resolved. V lost 0 bases to trimming and J lost 4 bases, with 7 bases between them. From germline, CDR1 is MNHEY and CDR2 SVGAGI. The CDR3 extends over 14 amino acids. Here the CDR3 reads CASSYSAGYNEQFF. CDR3 nucleotide sequence: TGTGCCAGCAGTTACTCGGCCGGATACAATGAGCAGTTCTTC.

The rearrangement joins TRBV4-1 to TRBJ1-4, with D uncertain. CDR1 and CDR2 (germline): MGHRA, YSYEKL. The length of the CDR3 is 15 residues. Trimming removed 4 bases at V and 0 bases at J, with 9 bases between. CDR3 in amino acids: CASSLTASTNEKLFF. CDR3 sequence (DNA): TGCGCCAGCAGCCTAACAGCTTCAACTAATGAAAAACTGTTTTTT.

This rearrangement joins TRBV5-1 to TRBJ1-3; 8 bases are a match to TRBD1. Per germline, CDR1 SGHRS and CDR2 YFSETQ. The V and J ends lost 4 bases and 4 bases, in that order; junction bases with no gene match: 7. This CDR3 has 15 residues. CDR3 in amino acids: CASSTDRAGGNTIYF. DNA for the CDR3: TGCGCCAGCAGCACGGACAGGGCTGGAGGAAACACCATATATTTT.

The V call is TRBV5-4, the J call TRBJ1-4; tentatively, D is TRBD1 (6 bases). The germline V and J ends were trimmed by 5 bases and 8 bases, with 19 bases remaining between them. CDR1 and CDR2 from the germline V gene are SGHNT and YYREEE (reference sequence). CDR3 length equals 15 residues. CDR3 loop: CASSRGAGAGEKLFF. As DNA, the CDR3 is TGTGCCAGCAGTCGCGGGGCAGGGGCTGGCGAAAAACTGTTTTTT.

This chain joins TRBV29-1 and TRBJ2-7; tentatively, D is TRBD1 (5 bases). Trimming shortened V by 0 bases and J by 4 bases, and 7 bases separated the two germline ends. The CDR3 runs 12 residues. CDR1 and CDR2 (germline): SQVTM, ANQGSEA. DNA of the CDR3: TGCAGCGTTGAAGATAGGGGTTACGAGCAGTACTTC. Translating gives CSVEDRGYEQYF.

The chain employs TRBV5-1 and TRBJ2-1; 7 nucleotides match TRBD1. Germline V CDR1 and CDR2: SGHRS, YFSETQ. This CDR3 is built from 16 residues. V lost 1 base and J lost 2; bases outside the gene matches: 6. CDR3 coding DNA: TGCGCCAGCAGCTTGACCGGACAGGCCCCCTACAATGAGCAGTTCTTC. This codes for CASSLTGQAPYNEQFF. Complete variable domain (other parts from reference TRBV5-1 and TRBJ2-1): KAGVTQTPRYLIKTRGQQVTLSCSPISGHRSVSWYQQTPGQGLQFLFEYFSETQRNKGNFPGRFSGRQFSNSRSEMNVSTLELGDSALYLCASSLTGQAPYNEQFFGPGTRLTVL.

This rearrangement joins TRBV18 to TRBJ2-7; perhaps TRBD2 as D (6 bases). The germline V and J ends were trimmed by 2 bases and 0 bases, with 8 bases remaining between them. Germline V CDR1 and CDR2: KGHSH, LQKENI. The CDR3 covers 14 residues. The CDR3 here is CASSPDGSSYEQYF. DNA of the CDR3: TGTGCCAGCTCACCAGACGGGAGCTCCTACGAGCAGTACTTC.

The chain is built from TRBV6-2 or TRBV6-3 and TRBJ2-1; 9 bases agree with TRBD1. Unmatched junction bases numbered 5, after V lost 2 bases and J lost 6 bases. CDR3 size: 15 residues. Germline V CDR1 and CDR2: MNHEY, SVGEGT. The CDR3 loop is CASSYEGQGSNEQFF. CDR3 nucleotides: TGTGCCAGCAGTTACGAGGGACAGGGTAGCAATGAGCAGTTCTTC.

The chain recombines TRBV5-1 with TRBJ2-3, with D perhaps TRBD2 (6 bases). Trimming left V 0 bases short and J 1 base short, with 12 bases between. Germline values: CDR1 SGHRS, CDR2 YFSETQ. The CDR3 loop spans 16 amino acids. CDR3: CASSLENRRGTDTQYF. The CDR3 nucleotides are TGCGCCAGCAGCTTGGAGAACAGGAGGGGCACAGATACGCAGTATTTT. Full variable domain (missing parts from reference TRBV5-1 and TRBJ2-3): KAGVTQTPRYLIKTRGQQVTLSCSPISGHRSVSWYQQTPGQGLQFLFEYFSETQRNKGNFPGRFSGRQFSNSRSEMNVSTLELGDSALYLCASSLENRRGTDTQYFGPGTRLTVL.

V and J are TRBV11-2 and TRBJ2-3; 7 positions agree with TRBD2. CDR1 and CDR2 (germline): SGHAT, FQNNGV. This CDR3 is built from 16 residues. Trimming at V came to 1 base and at J to 5 bases, leaving 9 bases not matched to a gene. The CDR3 region has the DNA TGTGCCAGCAGCTTAGCCGTTCCGGGCGGGGGAGATACGCAGTATTTT. Encoded protein: CASSLAVPGGGDTQYF.

The V and J genes are TRBV6-1 and TRBJ1-5; D is unresolved. Trimming took 0 bases from V and 7 from J, leaving 16 bases between them. This CDR3 has 16 amino acids. The germline V gene encodes CDR1 MNHNS and CDR2 SASEGT. CDR3 in DNA: TGTGCCAGCAGTGAAGCGACCCACGGGGTTGGACAGCCCCAGCATTTT. Amino acid sequence: CASSEATHGVGQPQHF.

This clone was counted a few times. The chain joins TRBV3-1 (or the pseudogene TRBV3-2) to TRBJ2-4; 7 nucleotides agree with TRBD1. Germline V gives CDR1 LGHDT, CDR2 YNNKEL (reference sequence). This CDR3 has 14 residues. With V trimmed by 5 bases and J by 8 bases, 9 bases remained unmatched. The CDR3 DNA follows: TGTGCCAGCAGCTTCCGACAGGGCGAGGACATTCAGTACTTC. Amino acids: CASSFRQGEDIQYF.

This rearrangement joins TRBV24-1 to TRBJ2-3, with 9 bases identical to TRBD2. The CDR3 spans 16 residues. The ends lost 4 bases at V and 3 bases at J; junction bases unmatched: 7. CDR1 and CDR2 from the germline V gene are KGHDR and SFDVKD. The CDR3 nucleotides are TGTGCCACCAGTGAAGTGGCGGCGGGGGGGACAGATACGCAGTATTTT. Its translation is CATSEVAAGGTDTQYF.

The gene calls are TRBV16 and TRBJ2-3; D is uncertain. Germline CDR1 and CDR2: KGHSY and FQNENV. V was cut by 0 bases and J by 2 bases, with 15 bases left in between. CDR3 length: 17 residues. The CDR3 loop reads CASSQSIGYRDTDTQYF. DNA for the CDR3: TGTGCCAGCAGCCAATCCATAGGATATCGAGACACAGATACGCAGTATTTT.

The V gene is TRBV4-1, the J gene TRBJ1-2; weak D call: TRBD1 (5 bases). V lost 0 bases and J lost 3, with 8 bases in between. This CDR3 spans 14 amino acids. The V gene's germline CDR1 is MGHRA and CDR2 YSYEKL. The CDR3 loop is CASSQDRGDYGYTF. CDR3 coding DNA: TGCGCCAGCAGCCAAGATAGGGGTGACTATGGCTACACCTTC.

The CDR3 DNA sequence: TGTGCCAGCAGTTACGGGGGGGAAGAGACCCAGTACTTC. Protein product: CASSYGGEETQYF. The gene calls are TRBV6-6 and TRBJ2-5; 7 nucleotides align to TRBD2. With 2 bases clipped from V and 3 bases from J, the junction kept 0 bases outside the gene matches. CDR1 MNHNY and CDR2 SVGAGI come from the germline V gene (reference sequence). The length of the CDR3 is 13 residues.

This clone has just one count. The chain uses TRBV6-2 or TRBV6-3 and TRBJ2-5; D remains unclear. The germline V gene encodes CDR1 MNHEY and CDR2 SVGEGT. V was clipped by 5 bases and J by 5 bases, with 6 bases between them. This CDR3 spans 11 amino acids. The CDR3 region is CASSTRETQYF. CDR3 sequence (DNA): TGTGCCAGCAGTACCCGGGAGACCCAGTACTTC.

This clone was observed a single time. The chain recombines TRBV3-1 (or the pseudogene TRBV3-2) with TRBJ1-6; 7 bases are shared with TRBD1. This CDR3 spans 15 amino acids. V trimming: 2 bases; J trimming: 7 bases; junction bases outside the gene matches: 5. In germline, CDR1 is LGHDT, CDR2 YNNKEL (reference sequence). The CDR3 DNA follows: TGTGCCAGCAGCCAATCCGGGACAGACAATTCACCCCTCCACTTT. Protein product: CASSQSGTDNSPLHF.

The J gene is TRBJ1-4, the V gene TRBV28; perhaps TRBD1 as D (6 bases). The germline V gene encodes CDR1 MDHEN and CDR2 SYDVKM. The CDR3 extends over 14 amino acids. V was pared by 2 bases and J by 3 bases, with 7 bases between. The CDR3 is CASSLGGPNEKLFF. CDR3 nucleotides: TGTGCCAGCAGTTTAGGGGGGCCTAATGAAAAACTGTTTTTT.

The J gene is TRBJ2-3, the V gene TRBV2; perhaps TRBD2 as D (7 bases). CDR3 length equals 15 residues. The germline CDR1 and CDR2 sequences are SNHLY and FYNNEI. V gave up 3 bases and J gave up 2 bases, with 12 bases separating them. The CDR3 loop is CASSDWAGATDTQYF. Here the CDR3 DNA reads TGTGCCAGCAGTGATTGGGCGGGGGCCACAGATACGCAGTATTTT.